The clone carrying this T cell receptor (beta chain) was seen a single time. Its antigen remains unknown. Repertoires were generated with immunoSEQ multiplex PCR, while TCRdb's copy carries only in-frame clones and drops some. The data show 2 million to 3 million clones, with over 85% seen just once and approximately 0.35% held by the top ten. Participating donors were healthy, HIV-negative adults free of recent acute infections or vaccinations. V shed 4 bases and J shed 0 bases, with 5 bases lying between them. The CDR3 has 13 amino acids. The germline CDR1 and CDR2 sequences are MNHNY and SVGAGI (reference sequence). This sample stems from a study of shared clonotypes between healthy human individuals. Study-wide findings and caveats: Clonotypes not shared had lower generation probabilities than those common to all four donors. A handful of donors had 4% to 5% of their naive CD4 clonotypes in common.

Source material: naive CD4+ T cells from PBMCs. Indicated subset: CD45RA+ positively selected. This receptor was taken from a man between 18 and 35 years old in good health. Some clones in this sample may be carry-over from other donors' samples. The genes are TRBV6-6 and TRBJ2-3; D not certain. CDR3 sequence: CASSLISTDTQYF. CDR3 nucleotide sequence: TGTGCCAGCAGTTTGATTAGCACAGATACGCAGTATTTT.